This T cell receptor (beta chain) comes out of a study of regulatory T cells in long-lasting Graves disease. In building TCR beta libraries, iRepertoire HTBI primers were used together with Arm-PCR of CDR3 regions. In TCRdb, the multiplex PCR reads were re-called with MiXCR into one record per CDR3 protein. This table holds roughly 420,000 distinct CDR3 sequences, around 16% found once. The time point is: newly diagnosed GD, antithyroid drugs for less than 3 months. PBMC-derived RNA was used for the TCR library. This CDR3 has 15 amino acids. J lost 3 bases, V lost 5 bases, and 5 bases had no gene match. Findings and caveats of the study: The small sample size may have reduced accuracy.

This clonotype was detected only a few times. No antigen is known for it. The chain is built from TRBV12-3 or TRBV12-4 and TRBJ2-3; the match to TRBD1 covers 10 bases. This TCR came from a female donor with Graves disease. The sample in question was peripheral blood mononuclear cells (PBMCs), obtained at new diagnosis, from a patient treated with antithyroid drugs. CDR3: CASSNDRGPTDTQYF. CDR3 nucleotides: TGTGCCAGCAGTAATGACAGGGGGCCTACAGATACGCAGTATTTT.